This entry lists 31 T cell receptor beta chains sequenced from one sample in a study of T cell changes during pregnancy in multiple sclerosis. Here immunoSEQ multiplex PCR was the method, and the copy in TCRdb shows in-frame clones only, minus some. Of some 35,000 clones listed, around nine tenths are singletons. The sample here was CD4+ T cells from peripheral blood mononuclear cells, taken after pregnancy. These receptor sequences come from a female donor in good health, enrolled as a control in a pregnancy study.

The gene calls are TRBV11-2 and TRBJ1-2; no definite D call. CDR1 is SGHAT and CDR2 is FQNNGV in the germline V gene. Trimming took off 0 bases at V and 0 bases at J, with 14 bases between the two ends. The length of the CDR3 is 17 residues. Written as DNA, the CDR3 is TGTGCCAGCAGCTTAGAACCCCGCGGGCTAGCTAACTATGGCTACACCTTC. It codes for CASSLEPRGLANYGYTF.

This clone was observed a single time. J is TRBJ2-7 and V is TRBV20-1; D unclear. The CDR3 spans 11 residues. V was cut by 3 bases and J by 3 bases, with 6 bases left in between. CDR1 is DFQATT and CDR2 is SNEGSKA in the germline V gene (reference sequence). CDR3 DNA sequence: TGCAGTGCTAGCCCCCTCTACGAGCAGTACTTC. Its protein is CSASPLYEQYF.

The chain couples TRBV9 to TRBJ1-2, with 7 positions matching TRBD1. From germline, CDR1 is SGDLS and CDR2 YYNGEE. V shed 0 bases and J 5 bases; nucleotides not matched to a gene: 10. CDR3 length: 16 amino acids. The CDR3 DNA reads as TGTGCCAGCAGCGTAGCGATGAGGGGGCGAGGGTATGGCTACACCTTC. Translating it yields CASSVAMRGRGYGYTF.

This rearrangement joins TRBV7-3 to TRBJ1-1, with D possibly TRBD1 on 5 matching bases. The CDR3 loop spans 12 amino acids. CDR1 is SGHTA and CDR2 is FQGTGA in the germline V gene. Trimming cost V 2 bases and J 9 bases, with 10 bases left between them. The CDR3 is CASSLGDRKAFF. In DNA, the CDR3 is TGTGCCAGCAGCTTAGGTGACAGAAAAGCTTTCTTT.

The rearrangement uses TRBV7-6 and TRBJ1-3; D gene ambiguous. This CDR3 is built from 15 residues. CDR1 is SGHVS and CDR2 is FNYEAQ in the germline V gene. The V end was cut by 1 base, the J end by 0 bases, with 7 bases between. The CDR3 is CASSLDVFSGNTIYF. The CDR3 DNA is TGTGCCAGCAGCTTAGATGTCTTCTCTGGAAACACCATATATTTT.

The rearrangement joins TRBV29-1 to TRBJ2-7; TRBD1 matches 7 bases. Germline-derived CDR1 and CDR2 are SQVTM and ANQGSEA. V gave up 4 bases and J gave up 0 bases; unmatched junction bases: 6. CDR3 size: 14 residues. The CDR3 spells CSVGAGGISYEQYF. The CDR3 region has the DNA TGCAGCGTTGGGGCAGGGGGTATCTCCTACGAGCAGTACTTC.

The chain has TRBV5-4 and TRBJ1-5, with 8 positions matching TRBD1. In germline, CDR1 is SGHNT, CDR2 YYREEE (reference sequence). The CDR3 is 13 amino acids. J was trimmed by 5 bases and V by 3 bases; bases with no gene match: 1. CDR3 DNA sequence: TGTGCCAGCAGCTCGGACAGGGATCAGCCCCAGCATTTT. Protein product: CASSSDRDQPQHF. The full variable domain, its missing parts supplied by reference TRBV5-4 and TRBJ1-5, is ETGVTQSPTHLIKTRGQQVTLRCSSQSGHNTVSWYQQALGQGPQFIFQYYREEENGRGNFPPRFSGLQFPNYSSELNVNALELDDSALYLCASSSDRDQPQHFGDGTRLSIL.

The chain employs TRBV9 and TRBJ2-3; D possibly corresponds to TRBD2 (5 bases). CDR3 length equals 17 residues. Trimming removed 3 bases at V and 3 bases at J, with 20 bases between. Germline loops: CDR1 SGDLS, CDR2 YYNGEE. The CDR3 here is CASSARTSFTVTDTQYF. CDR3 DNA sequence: TGTGCCAGCAGCGCCCGGACTTCTTTTACAGTTACAGATACGCAGTATTTT.

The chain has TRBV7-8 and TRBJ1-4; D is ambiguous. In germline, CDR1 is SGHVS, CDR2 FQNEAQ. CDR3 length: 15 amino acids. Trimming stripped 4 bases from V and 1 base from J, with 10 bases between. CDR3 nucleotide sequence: TGTGCCAGCAGCTCCCGGCGGATAACTAATGAAAAACTGTTTTTT. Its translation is CASSSRRITNEKLFF.

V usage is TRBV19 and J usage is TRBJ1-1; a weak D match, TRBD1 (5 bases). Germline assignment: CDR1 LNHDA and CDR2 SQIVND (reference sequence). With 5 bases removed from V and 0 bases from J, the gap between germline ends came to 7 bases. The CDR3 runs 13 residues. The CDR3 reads CASSAGMNTEAFF. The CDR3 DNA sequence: TGTGCCAGTAGTGCAGGGATGAACACTGAAGCTTTCTTT.

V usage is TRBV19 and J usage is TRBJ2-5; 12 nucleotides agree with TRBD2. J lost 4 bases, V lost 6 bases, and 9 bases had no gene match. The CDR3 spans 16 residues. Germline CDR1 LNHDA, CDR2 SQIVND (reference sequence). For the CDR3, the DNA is TGTGCCAGTAGCAAGCTACTAGCGGGAGGAGGAGAGACCCAGTACTTC. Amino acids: CASSKLLAGGGETQYF.

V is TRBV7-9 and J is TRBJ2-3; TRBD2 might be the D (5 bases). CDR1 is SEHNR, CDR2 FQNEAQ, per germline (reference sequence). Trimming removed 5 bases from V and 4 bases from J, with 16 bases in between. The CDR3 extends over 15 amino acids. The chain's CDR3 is CASSDTGKQPDTQYF. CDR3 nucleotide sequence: TGTGCCAGCAGCGATACCGGGAAACAGCCAGATACGCAGTATTTT.

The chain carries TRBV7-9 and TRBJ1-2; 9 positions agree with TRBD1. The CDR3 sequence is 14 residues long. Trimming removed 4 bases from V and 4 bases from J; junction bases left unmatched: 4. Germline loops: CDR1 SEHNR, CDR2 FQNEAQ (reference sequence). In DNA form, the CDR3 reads TGTGCCAGCAGCTGGACAGGGGTAGGCTATGGCTACACCTTC. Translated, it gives CASSWTGVGYGYTF.

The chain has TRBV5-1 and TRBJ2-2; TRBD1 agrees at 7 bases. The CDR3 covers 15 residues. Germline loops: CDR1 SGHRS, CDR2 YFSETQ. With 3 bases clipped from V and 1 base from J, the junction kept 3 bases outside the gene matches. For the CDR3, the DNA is TGCGCCAGCAGCTACAGGACAGGGAACACCGGGGAGCTGTTTTTT. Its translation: CASSYRTGNTGELFF.

CDR3 DNA: TGTGCCAGCAGCAATGGACTTTGCACAGATACGCAGTATTTT. As protein: CASSNGLCTDTQYF. The chain uses TRBV21-1 and TRBJ2-3; the D call in the table, TRBD2, was not verified against the DNA. TRBV21-1 is shown as a pseudogene. CDR3 length: 14 amino acids.

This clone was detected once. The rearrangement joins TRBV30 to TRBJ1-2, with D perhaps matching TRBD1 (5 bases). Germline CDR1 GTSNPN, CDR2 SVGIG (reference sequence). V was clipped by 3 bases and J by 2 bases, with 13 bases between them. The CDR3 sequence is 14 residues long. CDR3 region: CAWSTGTANYGYTF. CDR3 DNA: TGTGCCTGGAGCACCGGGACTGCGAACTATGGCTACACCTTC.

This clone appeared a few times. The CDR3 DNA is TGCAGCGCTCAGACAGCCCAGAACACTGAAGCTTTCTTT. It encodes CSAQTAQNTEAFF. The chain combines TRBV29-1 with TRBJ1-1; a weak D match, TRBD1 (5 bases). V gave up 7 bases and J gave up 1 base, with 13 bases separating them. CDR1 and CDR2 from the germline V gene are SQVTM and ANQGSEA. The CDR3 is 13 amino acids.

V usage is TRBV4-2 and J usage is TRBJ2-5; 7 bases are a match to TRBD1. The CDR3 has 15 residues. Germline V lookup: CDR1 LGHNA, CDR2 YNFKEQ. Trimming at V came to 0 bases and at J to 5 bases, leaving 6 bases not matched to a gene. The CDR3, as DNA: TGTGCCAGCAGCCAAGAGGACAGGAATCGGGAGACCCAGTACTTC. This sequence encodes CASSQEDRNRETQYF.

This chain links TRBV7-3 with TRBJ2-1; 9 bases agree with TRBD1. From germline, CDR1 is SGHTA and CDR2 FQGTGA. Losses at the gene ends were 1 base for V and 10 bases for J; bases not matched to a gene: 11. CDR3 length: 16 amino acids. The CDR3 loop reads CASSLNPAGQGNEQFF. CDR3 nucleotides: TGTGCCAGCAGCTTAAACCCCGCGGGACAGGGTAACGAGCAGTTCTTC. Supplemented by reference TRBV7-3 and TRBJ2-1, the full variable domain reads GAGVSQTPSNKVTEKGKYVELRCDPISGHTALYWYRQSLGQGPEFLIYFQGTGAADDSGLPNDRFFAVRPEGSVSTLKIQRTERGDSAVYLCASSLNPAGQGNEQFFGPGTRLTVL.

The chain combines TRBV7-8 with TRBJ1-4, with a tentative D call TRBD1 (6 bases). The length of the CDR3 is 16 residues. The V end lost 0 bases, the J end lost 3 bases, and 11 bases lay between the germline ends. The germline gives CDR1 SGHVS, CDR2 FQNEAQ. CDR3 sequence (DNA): TGTGCCAGCAGCTTAGCCGGTACAGGGCCTAATGAAAAACTGTTTTTT. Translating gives CASSLAGTGPNEKLFF.

CDR3 bases: TGTGCCAGCAGCGCGCCGGGACTGCCGAACACTGAAGCTTTCTTT. Amino acid sequence: CASSAPGLPNTEAFF. The genes are TRBV11-2 and TRBJ1-1, with a possible D match to TRBD1 (5 bases). Trimming took off 5 bases at V and 1 base at J, with 14 bases between the two ends. The germline CDR1 and CDR2 sequences are SGHAT and FQNNGV. This CDR3 comprises 15 residues.

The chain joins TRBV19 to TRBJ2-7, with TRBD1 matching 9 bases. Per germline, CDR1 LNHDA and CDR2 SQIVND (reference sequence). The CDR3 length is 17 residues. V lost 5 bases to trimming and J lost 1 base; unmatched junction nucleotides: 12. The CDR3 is CASSLMWGQGGSYEQYF. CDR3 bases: TGTGCCAGTAGTCTTATGTGGGGACAGGGCGGATCCTACGAGCAGTACTTC.

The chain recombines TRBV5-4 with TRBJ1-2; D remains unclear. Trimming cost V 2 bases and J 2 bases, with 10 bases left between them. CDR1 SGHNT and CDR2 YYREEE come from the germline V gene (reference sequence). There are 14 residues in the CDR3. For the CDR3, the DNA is TGTGCCAGCAGCTTATTCGGGGTGAACTATGGCTACACCTTC. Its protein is CASSLFGVNYGYTF.

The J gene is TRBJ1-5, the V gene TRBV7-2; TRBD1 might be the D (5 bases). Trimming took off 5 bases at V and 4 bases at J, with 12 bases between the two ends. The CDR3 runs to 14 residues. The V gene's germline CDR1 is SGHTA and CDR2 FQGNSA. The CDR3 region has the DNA TGTGCCAGCAGCCCCTCCGGGGGTAATCAGCCCCAGCATTTT. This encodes CASSPSGGNQPQHF. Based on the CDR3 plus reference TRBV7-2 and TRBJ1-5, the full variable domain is GAGVSQSPSNKVTEKGKDVELRCDPISGHTALYWYRQSLGQGLEFLIYFQGNSAPDKSGLPSDRFSAERTGGSVSTLTIQRTQQEDSAVYLCASSPSGGNQPQHFGDGTRLSIL.

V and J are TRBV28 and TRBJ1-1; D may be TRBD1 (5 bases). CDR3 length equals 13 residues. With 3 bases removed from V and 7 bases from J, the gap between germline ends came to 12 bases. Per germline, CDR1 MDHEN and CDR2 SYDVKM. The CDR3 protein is CASSFHGALEAFF. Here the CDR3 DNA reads TGTGCCAGCAGTTTTCATGGGGCACTTGAAGCTTTCTTT.

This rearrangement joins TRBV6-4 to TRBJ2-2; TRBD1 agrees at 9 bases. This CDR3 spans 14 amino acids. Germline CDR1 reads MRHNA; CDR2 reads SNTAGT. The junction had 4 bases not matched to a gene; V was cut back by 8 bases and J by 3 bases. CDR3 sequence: CASRTGVDTGELFF. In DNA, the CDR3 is TGTGCCAGCCGGACAGGGGTGGACACCGGGGAGCTGTTTTTT.

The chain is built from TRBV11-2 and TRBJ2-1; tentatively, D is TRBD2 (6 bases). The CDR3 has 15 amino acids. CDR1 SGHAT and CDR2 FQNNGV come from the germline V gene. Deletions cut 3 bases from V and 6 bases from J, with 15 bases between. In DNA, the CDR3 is TGTGCCAGCAGCTTTTCGGAGGGCGGTGGCAATGAGCAGTTCTTC. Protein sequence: CASSFSEGGGNEQFF. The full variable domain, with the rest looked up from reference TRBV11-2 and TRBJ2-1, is EAGVAQSPRYKIIEKRQSVAFWCNPISGHATLYWYQQILGQGPKLLIQFQNNGVVDDSQLPKDRFSAERLKGVDSTLKIQPAKLEDSAVYLCASSFSEGGGNEQFFGPGTRLTVL.

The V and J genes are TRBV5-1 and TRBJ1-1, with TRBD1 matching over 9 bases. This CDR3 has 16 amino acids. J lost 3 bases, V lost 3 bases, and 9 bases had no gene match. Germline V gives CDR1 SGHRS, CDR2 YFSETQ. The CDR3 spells CASSWTGDRGDTEAFF. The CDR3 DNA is TGCGCCAGCAGCTGGACAGGGGATCGGGGGGACACTGAAGCTTTCTTT.

The CDR3 here is CASRKYRGDIQYF. In DNA, the CDR3 is TGTGCCAGTCGGAAATACAGGGGGGACATTCAGTACTTC. V and J are TRBV19 and TRBJ2-4; 8 bases fit TRBD1. Per germline, CDR1 LNHDA and CDR2 SQIVND (reference sequence). The CDR3 consists of 13 residues. V lost 8 bases to trimming and J lost 8 bases; unmatched junction nucleotides: 8.

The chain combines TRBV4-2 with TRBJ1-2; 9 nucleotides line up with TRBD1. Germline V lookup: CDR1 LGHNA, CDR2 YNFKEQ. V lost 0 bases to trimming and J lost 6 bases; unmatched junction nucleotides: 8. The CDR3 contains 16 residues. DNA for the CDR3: TGTGCCAGCAGCCAAGAGGGTGGGGACAGGGTGAATGGCTACACCTTC. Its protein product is CASSQEGGDRVNGYTF.

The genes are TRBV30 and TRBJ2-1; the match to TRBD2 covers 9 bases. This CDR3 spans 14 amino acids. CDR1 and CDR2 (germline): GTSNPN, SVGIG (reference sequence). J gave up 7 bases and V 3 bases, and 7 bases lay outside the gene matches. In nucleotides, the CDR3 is TGTGCCTGGAGCGATAGCGGGAGTTTTAATGAGCAGTTCTTC. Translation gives CAWSDSGSFNEQFF.